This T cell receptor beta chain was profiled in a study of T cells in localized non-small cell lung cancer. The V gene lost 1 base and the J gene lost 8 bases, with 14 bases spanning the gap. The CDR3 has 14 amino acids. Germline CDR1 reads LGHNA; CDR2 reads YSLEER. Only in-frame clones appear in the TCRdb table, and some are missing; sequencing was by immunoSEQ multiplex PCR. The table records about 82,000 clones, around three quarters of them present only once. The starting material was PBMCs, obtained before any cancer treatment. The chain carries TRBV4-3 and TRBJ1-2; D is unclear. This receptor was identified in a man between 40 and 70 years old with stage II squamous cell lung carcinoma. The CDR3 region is CASSQVQILGGYTF. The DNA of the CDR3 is TGCGCCAGCAGCCAAGTTCAGATTCTGGGAGGCTACACCTTC.